This paragraph reports one T cell receptor (beta chain). V lost 1 base to trimming and J lost 5 bases; unmatched junction nucleotides: 2. CDR1 is SGHNT, CDR2 YYREEE, per germline (reference sequence). This CDR3 spans 14 amino acids. This sample was included in a study of blood T cell repertoires in COVID-19. The overall study: Donors in the United States, Italy and Spain gave samples during acute or convalescent COVID-19. T cells, B-cell-depleted T cells, or PBMCs supplied cDNA or gDNA.

Original data processing: Nucleated cell number was recorded as an estimate derived from reference gene primer amplification. Profiled with immunoSEQ multiplex PCR; TCRdb holds only in-frame clones, not every one. V, J and clone size reflect that table, while D and trimming were determined from the DNA. The sample includes 120,000 or so clones, about nine tenths of them seen just once. This receptor was taken from a man in his fifties or sixties with COVID-19, enrolled during active disease. V usage is TRBV5-4 and J usage is TRBJ2-1, with 8 bases aligning to TRBD2. The sequencing input was peripheral blood. The CDR3 protein is CASSLTSGDNEQFF. CDR3 in DNA: TGTGCCAGCAGCTTGACTAGCGGTGACAATGAGCAGTTCTTC.